The rows below give T cell receptor beta chains drawn from one sample of a study of regulatory T cells in long-lasting Graves disease. In TCRdb, the multiplex PCR reads were re-called with MiXCR into one record per CDR3 protein. Of roughly 500,000 distinct CDR3 sequences detected, about 20% appear once; the ten largest clones hold about 12%. This material consisted of peripheral blood mononuclear cells (PBMCs), taken when the disease was refractory, from a patient treated with antithyroid drugs. The origin of the receptors is a female donor with Graves disease. The CDR3 runs from the conserved cysteine through the conserved F or W. Fields, in order: clone size, J gene, V gene, D gene, CDR3 protein, CDR3 DNA. D genes are given only for firm matches. The size field is filled for only some rows; it gives once, few, many or a size class.

size: many; J: TRBJ2-5; V: TRBV7-9; D: TRBD1; CDR3: CASSLPTGAVETQYF; DNA: TGTGCCAGCAGCTTACCCACAGGGGCGGTAGAGACCCAGTACTTC
size: NA; J: TRBJ1-4; V: TRBV5-1; D: NA; CDR3: CASRVTGLTSEKLFF; DNA: TGCGCCAGCAGGGTGACCGGCCTCACCTCCGAAAAACTGTTTTTT
size: NA; J: TRBJ2-7; V: TRBV5-6; D: NA; CDR3: CASRRGVYEQYF; DNA: TGTGCCAGCAGACGTGGGGTATACGAGCAGTACTTC
size: few; J: TRBJ1-2; V: TRBV19; D: NA; CDR3: CASSPGLPYGYTF; DNA: TGTGCCAGTAGTCCGGGACTCCCCTATGGCTACACCTTC
size: NA; J: TRBJ2-5; V: TRBV19; D: NA; CDR3: CASSGVVEETQYF; DNA: TGTGCCAGTAGTGGGGTTGTTGAAGAGACCCAGTACTTC
size: many; J: TRBJ2-7; V: TRBV11-2; D: NA; CDR3: CASSSGILRGEQYF; DNA: TGTGCCAGCAGCTCCGGGATCCTACGGGGCGAGCAGTACTTC
size: many; J: TRBJ2-2; V: TRBV6-5; D: TRBD1; CDR3: CASSYSTGAFTGELFF; DNA: TGTGCCAGCAGTTACTCGACAGGGGCGTTCACCGGGGAGCTGTTTTTT
size: many; J: TRBJ1-5; V: TRBV28; D: NA; CDR3: CASSRQYSNQPQHF; DNA: TGTGCCAGCAGTCGACAGTATAGCAATCAGCCCCAGCATTTT
size: NA; J: TRBJ1-6; V: TRBV7-2; D: NA; CDR3: CASSLSMRESYNSPPHF; DNA: TGTGCCAGCAGCTTGTCAATGAGGGAATCCTATAATTCACCCCCCCACTTT
size: many; J: TRBJ2-2; V: TRBV24-1; D: NA; CDR3: CATSDRQTSNTGELFF; DNA: TGTGCCACCAGTGACCGACAGACCTCGAACACCGGGGAGCTGTTTTTT
size: many; J: TRBJ2-7; V: TRBV28; D: TRBD1; CDR3: CASTKTGAAYEQYF; DNA: TGTGCCAGCACCAAGACAGGGGCGGCCTACGAGCAGTACTTC
size: few; J: TRBJ1-1; V: TRBV6-1; D: NA; CDR3: CASTGRGGTEAFF; DNA: TGTGCCAGCACGGGTCGGGGAGGGACTGAAGCTTTCTTT
size: many; J: TRBJ1-2; V: TRBV6-4; D: TRBD1; CDR3: CASSDSDRASGYGYTF; DNA: TGTGCCAGCAGTGACTCGGACAGGGCGAGTGGGTATGGCTACACCTTC
size: many; J: TRBJ1-1; V: TRBV6-1; D: NA; CDR3: CANSKTVNTEAFF; DNA: TGTGCCAACTCAAAAACAGTGAACACTGAAGCTTTCTTT
size: NA; J: TRBJ2-7; V: TRBV20-1; D: TRBD1; CDR3: CSASRGQYEQYF; DNA: TGCAGTGCTAGCAGGGGGCAGTACGAGCAGTACTTC
size: few; J: TRBJ1-5; V: TRBV7-2; D: NA; CDR3: CASSLPLRQSNQPQHF; DNA: TGTGCCAGCAGCTTACCTTTACGGCAGAGCAATCAGCCCCAGCATTTT
size: once; J: TRBJ2-4; V: TRBV12-3/TRBV12-4; D: TRBD2; CDR3: CASSSWGGLAGGREAKNIQYF; DNA: TGTGCCAGCAGTTCGTGGGGAGGACTAGCGGGAGGGCGGGAAGCCAAAAACATTCAGTACTTC
size: few; J: TRBJ1-1; V: TRBV6-1; D: TRBD1; CDR3: CASTRDRDNTEAFF; DNA: TGTGCCAGCACCCGGGACAGGGATAACACTGAAGCTTTCTTT
size: NA; J: TRBJ1-1; V: TRBV19; D: NA; CDR3: CASSKRLNTEAFF; DNA: TGTGCCAGTAGCAAGCGATTGAACACTGAAGCTTTCTTT
size: many; J: TRBJ1-2; V: TRBV6-1; D: NA; CDR3: CASSMDDYGYTF; DNA: TGTGCCAGCAGTATGGATGACTATGGCTACACCTTC
size: once; J: TRBJ2-3; V: TRBV7-2; D: TRBD1; CDR3: CASSPLGQGTTDTQYF; DNA: TGTGCCAGCAGCCCACTCGGACAGGGTACGACAGATACGCAGTATTTT
size: NA; J: TRBJ2-7; V: TRBV11-3; D: TRBD2; CDR3: CASSLDPWTSGTSYEQYF; DNA: TGTGCCAGCAGCTTAGATCCTTGGACTAGCGGGACCTCCTACGAGCAGTACTTC
size: many; J: TRBJ2-2; V: TRBV7-2; D: NA; CDR3: CASSSRRDTGELFF; DNA: TGTGCCAGCAGCTCCCGAAGGGACACCGGGGAGCTGTTTTTT
size: few; J: TRBJ1-2; V: TRBV15; D: TRBD1; CDR3: CATSRGDRGLYGYTF; DNA: TGTGCCACCAGCAGAGGGGACAGGGGCCTCTATGGCTACACCTTC
size: NA; J: TRBJ1-3; V: TRBV20-1; D: NA; CDR3: CSATTGSGNTIYF; DNA: TGCAGTGCCACGACGGGCTCTGGAAACACCATATATTTT
size: many; J: TRBJ2-7; V: TRBV10-3; D: TRBD1; CDR3: CANPVDRDSYEQYF; DNA: TGTGCCAACCCGGTGGACAGGGACTCCTACGAGCAGTACTTC
size: many; J: TRBJ1-1; V: TRBV28; D: TRBD1; CDR3: CASSGAGGREAFF; DNA: TGTGCCAGCAGCGGAGCAGGGGGCCGGGAAGCTTTCTTT
size: many; J: TRBJ1-5; V: TRBV28; D: NA; CDR3: CASRGTDSNQPQHF; DNA: TGTGCCAGCAGAGGGACGGATTCCAATCAGCCCCAGCATTTT
size: many; J: TRBJ2-7; V: TRBV6-1; D: TRBD1; CDR3: CASTQTGSSYEQYF; DNA: TGTGCCAGCACCCAGACAGGGAGCTCCTACGAGCAGTACTTC
size: few; J: TRBJ2-3; V: TRBV15; D: NA; CDR3: CATSRADGYLSTDTQYF; DNA: TGTGCCACCAGCAGAGCCGACGGCTACTTATCCACAGATACGCAGTATTTT
size: NA; J: TRBJ1-5; V: TRBV19; D: TRBD1; CDR3: CASSIPPRDRVQPQHF; DNA: TGTGCCAGTAGTATTCCCCCCCGGGACAGGGTTCAGCCCCAGCATTTT
size: NA; J: TRBJ1-1; V: TRBV3-1; D: NA; CDR3: CASSQEAFVTEAFF; DNA: TGTGCCAGCAGCCAAGAGGCGTTCGTAACTGAAGCTTTCTTT
size: many; J: TRBJ1-4; V: TRBV6-5; D: NA; CDR3: CASSYEPGATNEKLFF; DNA: TGTGCCAGCAGTTACGAGCCAGGGGCAACTAATGAAAAACTGTTTTTT
size: many; J: TRBJ2-7; V: TRBV28; D: TRBD2; CDR3: CASSDSGISYEQYF; DNA: TGTGCCAGCAGTGATAGCGGGATCAGCTACGAGCAGTACTTC
size: NA; J: TRBJ1-5; V: TRBV28; D: NA; CDR3: CASSTSRAASNQPQHF; DNA: TGTGCCAGCAGTACCAGCCGGGCTGCTAGCAATCAGCCCCAGCATTTT
size: NA; J: TRBJ1-1; V: TRBV15; D: NA; CDR3: CATSRDLADISRNTEAFF; DNA: TGTGCCACCAGCAGAGATCTAGCGGACATAAGCCGGAACACTGAAGCTTTCTTT
size: many; J: TRBJ2-5; V: TRBV15; D: TRBD1; CDR3: CATTTDRVGGRETQYF; DNA: TGTGCCACCACTACGGACAGGGTTGGAGGCAGAGAGACCCAGTACTTC
size: few; J: TRBJ1-1; V: TRBV3-1; D: NA; CDR3: CASSLESGATEAFF; DNA: TGTGCCAGCAGCTTAGAATCGGGAGCCACTGAAGCTTTCTTT
size: NA; J: TRBJ2-5; V: TRBV6-2/TRBV6-3; D: NA; CDR3: CASSYSGVPNQETQYF; DNA: TGTGCCAGCAGTTACTCGGGAGTCCCGAACCAAGAGACCCAGTACTTC
size: many; J: TRBJ1-4; V: TRBV27; D: NA; CDR3: CASSSSDVLAGEKLFF; DNA: TGTGCCAGCAGTTCATCGGACGTCTTAGCTGGTGAAAAACTGTTTTTT
size: few; J: TRBJ1-4; V: TRBV27; D: NA; CDR3: CASSLYPDATNEKLFF; DNA: TGTGCCAGCAGTCTATACCCGGACGCAACTAATGAAAAACTGTTTTTT
size: many; J: TRBJ1-6; V: TRBV2; D: NA; CDR3: CASSRDGYNSPLHF; DNA: TGTGCCAGCAGTCGGGACGGCTATAATTCACCCCTCCACTTT
size: NA; J: TRBJ2-3; V: TRBV7-2; D: NA; CDR3: CASSFDPNTDTQYF; DNA: TGTGCCAGCAGCTTCGACCCAAACACAGATACGCAGTATTTT
size: many; J: TRBJ2-5; V: TRBV20-1; D: NA; CDR3: CSASLTGEGETQYF; DNA: TGCAGTGCTAGCTTGACAGGGGAGGGGGAGACCCAGTACTTC
size: few; J: TRBJ1-4; V: TRBV13; D: TRBD1; CDR3: CASSPSSDRGLEKLFF; DNA: TGTGCCAGCAGCCCCAGTTCGGACAGGGGGCTGGAAAAACTGTTTTTT
size: many; J: TRBJ2-5; V: TRBV30; D: NA; CDR3: CAWGRGNQETQYF; DNA: TGTGCCTGGGGTAGGGGTAACCAAGAGACCCAGTACTTC
size: few; J: TRBJ1-1; V: TRBV30; D: NA; CDR3: CAWSVRRAASEAFF; DNA: TGTGCCTGGAGTGTACGAAGGGCGGCCTCTGAAGCTTTCTTT
size: few; J: TRBJ2-2; V: TRBV6-1; D: NA; CDR3: CASDRPGELFF; DNA: TGTGCCAGCGATCGACCCGGGGAGCTGTTTTTT
size: NA; J: TRBJ2-4; V: TRBV15; D: NA; CDR3: CATSRGGITGNIQYF; DNA: TGTGCCACCAGCAGAGGAGGGATTACGGGGAACATTCAGTACTTC